What follows is one T cell receptor beta chain and its context. For each CDR3 protein, TCRdb gives one entry from its re-call of the 5' RACE reads, without DNA. Here the sample table reports about 300,000 distinct CDR3 sequences. There are 13 residues in the CDR3. The germline CDR1 and CDR2 sequences are SQVTM and ANQGSEA. This sample is drawn from a study of monozygotic twins with inflammatory bowel disease. This TCR was recovered from a human donor with ulcerative colitis or Crohn's disease, or a healthy co-twin of an affected twin (not recorded which). The specimen was blood. V usage is TRBV29-1 and J usage is TRBJ2-7; TCRdb's D call of TRBD1 is untestable without DNA. CDR3 sequence reads: CSVETGGSYEQYF.